A single sample gave rise to the 29 T cell receptor beta chains below, sequenced in a study of CD8 T cells in ankylosing spondylitis. TCRdb ran MiXCR on the 5' RACE reads and lists one entry per CDR3 protein. The data contain about 150,000 distinct CDR3 sequences, 6% to 8% of them singletons. The sequenced material came from blood, either unsorted or a sorted T cell fraction (not recorded which). These receptors all stem from a female donor with ankylosing spondylitis or in good health (not recorded which).

A note on this clonotype: Given a much more abundant clone one base away, this may be a read error. This chain links TRBV5-8 with TRBJ2-7; perhaps TRBD1 as D (6 bases). V lost 4 bases and J 4 bases, leaving 18 bases between the germline ends. The CDR3 length is 15 residues. CDR1 and CDR2 (germline): SGHTS, YDEGEE. CDR3 DNA: TGTGCCAGCAGCCACATAGGGGGAAGGTGGTACGAGCAGTACTTC. Its translation is CASSHIGGRWYEQYF. Supplemented by reference TRBV5-8 and TRBJ2-7, the full variable domain reads EAGVTQSPTHLIKTRGQQATLRCSPISGHTSVYWYQQALGLGLQFLLWYDEGEERNRGNFPPRFSGRQFPNYSSELNVNALELEDSALYLCASSHIGGRWYEQYFGPGTRLTVT.

This clonotype was observed many times. The chain combines TRBV28 with TRBJ2-1; D gene unclear. Trimming removed 2 bases at V and 0 bases at J, with 11 bases between. CDR3 length: 16 amino acids. CDR1 and CDR2 from the germline V gene are MDHEN and SYDVKM. Here the CDR3 reads CASSLVLLPSYNEQFF. CDR3 sequence (DNA): TGTGCCAGCAGTTTAGTCCTCTTACCCTCCTACAATGAGCAGTTCTTC.

This clonotype was counted between two and nine times. The chain recombines TRBV5-4 with TRBJ2-1, with TRBD2 identical over 8 bases. The V segment lost 4 bases and the J segment 6 bases; nucleotides outside the gene matches: 9. Germline V CDR1 and CDR2: SGHNT, YYREEE (reference sequence). This CDR3 is built from 15 residues. In nucleotides, the CDR3 is TGTGCCAGCAGCGCCCCGGGGGGGCCTTTCAATGAGCAGTTCTTC. As protein: CASSAPGGPFNEQFF.

The V call is TRBV2, the J call TRBJ2-7; no clear D gene. The CDR3 consists of 12 residues. V lost 8 bases to trimming and J lost 2 bases, with 10 bases between them. In germline, CDR1 is SNHLY, CDR2 FYNNEI. CDR3 nucleotide sequence: TGTGCCAGCTCGACGCAGGCCTACGAGCAGTACTTC. Protein: CASSTQAYEQYF.

This clonotype was counted at least ten times. The V and J genes are TRBV12-3 or TRBV12-4 and TRBJ1-5, with 8 bases aligning to TRBD1. The CDR3 loop spans 13 amino acids. The junction had 3 bases not matched to a gene; V was cut back by 6 bases and J by 5 bases. This CDR3 reads CASSPDRDQPQHF. The CDR3 DNA reads as TGTGCCAGCAGCCCGGACAGGGATCAGCCCCAGCATTTT.

This clonotype was counted many times. The rearrangement joins TRBV28 to TRBJ2-4, with 9 bases lining up with TRBD2. This CDR3 has 15 residues. The V segment lost 6 bases and the J segment 7 bases; nucleotides outside the gene matches: 10. Germline lookup yields CDR1 MDHEN and CDR2 SYDVKM. CDR3 nucleotide sequence: TGTGCCAGCAGAACCTCAGCGGGGGGAGGGAACATTCAGTACTTC. Residues: CASRTSAGGGNIQYF.

The chain links TRBV7-9 to TRBJ2-3; D unresolved. The CDR3 sequence is 13 residues long. V lost 5 bases and J 0 bases, leaving 6 bases between the germline ends. CDR1 is SEHNR, CDR2 FQNEAQ, per germline (reference sequence). The CDR3 DNA reads TGTGCCAGCAGCGTACCTAGCACAGATACGCAGTATTTT. Protein product: CASSVPSTDTQYF.

This clonotype was seen at least ten times. The chain is built from TRBV14 and TRBJ2-7, with TRBD1 matching over 8 bases. CDR3 length: 16 residues. V lost 2 bases and J lost 3; bases outside the gene matches: 9. The germline gives CDR1 SGHDN, CDR2 FVKESK. The chain's CDR3 is CASSQLRGTGYYEQYF. The CDR3 DNA sequence: TGTGCCAGCAGCCAACTCCGGGGGACAGGATACTACGAGCAGTACTTC. Together with reference TRBV14 and TRBJ2-7, the CDR3 gives the full variable domain: EAGVTQFPSHSVIEKGQTVTLRCDPISGHDNLYWYRRVMGKEIKFLLHFVKESKQDESGMPNNRFLAERTGGTYSTLKVQPAELEDSGVYFCASSQLRGTGYYEQYFGPGTRLTVT.

This clonotype appeared many times. J is TRBJ2-5 and V is TRBV29-1, with 9 bases identical to TRBD2. The CDR3 is made up of 16 amino acids. Germline V gives CDR1 SQVTM, CDR2 ANQGSEA. V lost 0 bases to trimming and J lost 2 bases; unmatched junction nucleotides: 7. The DNA for the CDR3 is TGCAGCGTTGAAGATCAGCGGGGGGCGATACAAGAGACCCAGTACTTC. Amino acid sequence: CSVEDQRGAIQETQYF.

This clonotype was detected many times. This chain uses TRBV12-3 or TRBV12-4 with TRBJ1-1; the D gene is possibly TRBD1 (6 bases). The CDR3 is 16 residues long. V lost 7 bases to trimming and J lost 1 base, with 19 bases between them. For the CDR3, the DNA is TGTGCCAGCATCCTCGTGGGGGGCTCGCGGAACACTGAAGCTTTCTTT. It encodes CASILVGGSRNTEAFF.

This clonotype came up many times. V and J are TRBV20-1 and TRBJ1-2, with unresolved D. Germline-derived CDR1 and CDR2 are DFQATT and SNEGSKA (reference sequence). The CDR3 consists of 14 residues. V dropped 0 bases and J dropped 4 bases, with 12 bases sitting between them. CDR3: CSARDQLSAYGYTF. Here the CDR3 DNA reads TGCAGTGCTAGAGATCAGTTGTCCGCCTATGGCTACACCTTC.

The rearrangement uses TRBV5-4 and TRBJ1-1; D ambiguous. The V and J ends lost 4 bases and 3 bases respectively, with 7 bases between them. The CDR3 is made up of 12 amino acids. Germline assignment: CDR1 SGHNT and CDR2 YYREEE (reference sequence). Here the CDR3 reads CASSLAHTEAFF. The DNA for the CDR3 is TGTGCCAGCAGCCTAGCCCACACTGAAGCTTTCTTT.

This clonotype occurred many times. The chain links TRBV19 to TRBJ1-4; 7 bases agree with TRBD1. The V gene end was trimmed by 7 bases and the J gene end by 0 bases; junction bases not matched to a gene: 14. Germline V gene data show CDR1 as LNHDA and CDR2 as SQIVND (reference sequence). The CDR3 runs to 18 residues. This CDR3 reads CASMVQGQAGATNEKLFF. In DNA, the CDR3 is TGTGCCAGTATGGTACAGGGGCAGGCAGGGGCAACTAATGAAAAACTGTTTTTT. Based on the CDR3 plus reference TRBV19 and TRBJ1-4, the full variable domain is DGGITQSPKYLFRKEGQNVTLSCEQNLNHDAMYWYRQDPGQGLRLIYYSQIVNDFQKGDIAEGYSVSREKKESFPLTVTSAQKNPTAFYLCASMVQGQAGATNEKLFFGSGTQLSVL.

At least ten counts were recorded for this clonotype. V is TRBV6-1 and J is TRBJ1-1, with D possibly TRBD1 on 6 matching bases. This CDR3 is built from 14 residues. Trimming shortened V by 6 bases and J by 4 bases, and 15 bases separated the two germline ends. The germline gives CDR1 MNHNS, CDR2 SASEGT. The CDR3 loop reads CASRNRASGTEAFF. The CDR3 DNA is TGTGCCAGCAGAAACAGGGCCTCGGGCACTGAAGCTTTCTTT.

This clonotype appeared many times. The genes are TRBV5-1 and TRBJ1-2, with 12 positions matching TRBD1. Germline V CDR1 and CDR2: SGHRS, YFSETQ. V gave up 1 base and J gave up 7 bases; unmatched junction bases: 8. The CDR3 sequence is 16 residues long. The CDR3 is CASSLSAGQGASGYTF. CDR3 nucleotide sequence: TGCGCCAGCAGCTTGAGTGCGGGACAGGGGGCATCTGGCTACACCTTC.

This clonotype was found a few times. This rearrangement joins TRBV30 to TRBJ1-1; D is undetermined. Germline-derived CDR1 and CDR2 are GTSNPN and SVGIG (reference sequence). This CDR3 has 13 amino acids. The V end was cut by 0 bases, the J end by 4 bases, with 9 bases between. The CDR3 loop reads CAWSVLAGTEAFF. CDR3 DNA sequence: TGTGCCTGGAGTGTACTTGCGGGCACTGAAGCTTTCTTT.

This clonotype was counted ten times or more. The chain carries TRBV20-1 and TRBJ1-5; 8 bases fit TRBD1. V trimming: 6 bases; J trimming: 11 bases; junction bases outside the gene matches: 9. The CDR3 loop spans 12 amino acids. From germline, CDR1 is DFQATT and CDR2 SNEGSKA (reference sequence). The CDR3 here is CSASRGLRTQHF. CDR3 sequence (DNA): TGCAGTGCCAGCAGGGGGCTCAGGACCCAGCATTTT.

The table lists this clonotype with many counts. The rearrangement joins TRBV5-1 to TRBJ2-1; D gene uncertain. V shed 0 bases and J shed 4 bases, with 11 bases lying between them. Germline-derived CDR1 and CDR2 are SGHRS and YFSETQ. The CDR3 contains 15 residues. CDR3 region: CASSLEGPGYNEQFF. The CDR3 coding sequence is TGCGCCAGCAGCTTGGAGGGTCCGGGTTACAATGAGCAGTTCTTC.

This clonotype was seen repeatedly, ten times or more. This chain joins TRBV12-3 or TRBV12-4 and TRBJ1-1; no clear D. The CDR3 length is 13 residues. Deletions cut 3 bases from V and 1 base from J, with 6 bases between. CDR3 region: CASSLKENTEAFF. The CDR3, as DNA: TGTGCCAGCAGTTTGAAAGAGAACACTGAAGCTTTCTTT.

Ten or more counts support this clonotype. The rearrangement uses TRBV24-1 and TRBJ2-1, with D possibly TRBD1 on 6 matching bases. The CDR3 runs to 13 residues. With 2 bases removed from V and 16 bases from J, the gap between germline ends came to 17 bases. Per germline, CDR1 KGHDR and CDR2 SFDVKD. Written as DNA, the CDR3 is TGTGCCACCAGTGATTCCGAGTCCCGGGACACCTTCTTC. Protein: CATSDSESRDTFF.

This clonotype was seen repeatedly, ten times or more. The chain uses TRBV28 and TRBJ2-7; D not resolved. The CDR3 totals 12 residues. V lost 5 bases to trimming and J lost 4 bases, with 9 bases between them. Germline V lookup: CDR1 MDHEN, CDR2 SYDVKM. The CDR3 loop reads CASSPSRYEQYF. DNA of the CDR3: TGTGCCAGCAGTCCCAGTCGGTACGAGCAGTACTTC.

This clonotype was detected ten times or more. V is TRBV20-1 and J is TRBJ2-7, with 9 bases lining up with TRBD1. Trimming took 5 bases from V and 2 from J; bases not matched to a gene: 7. This CDR3 comprises 14 residues. Germline V gives CDR1 DFQATT, CDR2 SNEGSKA (reference sequence). CDR3 amino acids: CSASTDRGTYEQYF. The CDR3 DNA is TGCAGTGCTTCAACGGACAGGGGAACCTACGAGCAGTACTTC.

This clonotype turned up a few times. This chain uses TRBV7-9 with TRBJ1-4; 7 positions agree with TRBD1. Germline values: CDR1 SEHNR, CDR2 FQNEAQ (reference sequence). There are 15 residues in the CDR3. With 1 base clipped from V and 1 base from J, the junction kept 0 bases outside the gene matches. The DNA of the CDR3 is TGTGCCAGCAGCTTAGGGGACAGAACTAATGAAAAACTGTTTTTT. It is translated as CASSLGDRTNEKLFF.

This clonotype was seen many times. V gene TRBV11-2 combines with J gene TRBJ2-5; D is unresolved. Germline loops: CDR1 SGHAT, CDR2 FQNNGV. Trimming took 0 bases from V and 4 from J, leaving 9 bases between them. This CDR3 spans 14 amino acids. The DNA for the CDR3 is TGTGCCAGCAGCTTAGAGAGTTGGGGAGAGACCCAGTACTTC. Protein sequence: CASSLESWGETQYF.

This clonotype has at least ten counts. The chain combines TRBV20-1 with TRBJ1-5; the D is unclear. The CDR3 contains 12 residues. The germline CDR1 and CDR2 sequences are DFQATT and SNEGSKA (reference sequence). Trimming shortened V by 6 bases and J by 7 bases, and 13 bases separated the two germline ends. DNA of the CDR3: TGCAGTGCAGGAGAAGGGTACCAGCCCCAGCATTTT. It translates to CSAGEGYQPQHF.

This clonotype has a count of ten or more. The rearrangement uses TRBV25-1 and TRBJ2-5; no clear D. The CDR3 runs 12 residues. CDR1 is MGHDK, CDR2 SYGVNS, per germline. Trimming cost V 1 base and J 3 bases, with 3 bases left between them. CDR3 loop: CASSESKETQYF. CDR3 bases: TGTGCCAGCAGTGAATCTAAAGAGACCCAGTACTTC.

This clonotype was observed at least ten times. The V and J genes are TRBV10-3 and TRBJ1-1; a weak D match, TRBD1 (5 bases). The CDR3 is made up of 15 amino acids. The germline V gene encodes CDR1 ENHRY and CDR2 SYGVKD. Trimming stripped 0 bases from V and 6 bases from J, with 14 bases between. CDR3 nucleotides: TGTGCCATCAGTGAGTCTCGACAGCCAAGGGCTGAAGCTTTCTTT. It specifies CAISESRQPRAEAFF.

This clonotype occurred many times. The chain couples TRBV29-1 to TRBJ1-2; D unresolved. The CDR3 is 11 residues long. Germline loops: CDR1 SQVTM, CDR2 ANQGSEA. V was pared by 7 bases and J by 3 bases, with 9 bases between. Here the CDR3 reads CSAGGDYGYTF. CDR3 bases: TGCAGCGCGGGCGGAGACTATGGCTACACCTTC. The variable domain in full, completed from reference TRBV29-1 and TRBJ1-2, reads SAVISQKPSRDICQRGTSLTIQCQVDSQVTMMFWYRQQPGQSLTLIATANQGSEATYESGFVIDKFPISRPNLTFSTLTVSNMSPEDSSIYLCSAGGDYGYTFGSGTRLTVV.

This clonotype has ten or more counts. This chain uses TRBV4-1 with TRBJ1-5; the D is unclear. The V gene lost 0 bases and the J gene lost 5 bases, with 11 bases spanning the gap. The germline V gene has CDR1 MGHRA and CDR2 YSYEKL. The CDR3 extends over 15 amino acids. As DNA, the CDR3 is TGCGCCAGCAGCCAAGATGGGGAAGCTTATCAGCCCCAGCATTTT. Translating it yields CASSQDGEAYQPQHF.